The 25 T cell receptor beta chains presented below share a single source sample, sequenced in a study of blood T cell repertoires in COVID-19. Sequencing was performed with immunoSEQ multiplex PCR; in TCRdb, only in-frame clones are kept and a portion is missing. Of 100,000 to 150,000 clones listed, about 85% are singletons. The sample taken for sequencing was peripheral blood. All receptors derive from a man older than 75 with active or convalescent COVID-19.

This chain uses TRBV28 with TRBJ2-5, with D perhaps matching TRBD1 (6 bases). CDR1 is MDHEN, CDR2 SYDVKM, per germline. Trimming took off 6 bases at V and 3 bases at J, with 11 bases between the two ends. There are 13 residues in the CDR3. The CDR3 here is CASRLTGEETQYF. Written as DNA, the CDR3 is TGTGCCAGCAGACTGACAGGAGAAGAGACCCAGTACTTC. The entire variable domain, with the rest obtained from reference TRBV28 and TRBJ2-5, is as follows: DVKVTQSSRYLVKRTGEKVFLECVQDMDHENMFWYRQDPGLGLRLIYFSYDVKMKEKGDIPEGYSVSREKKERFSLILESASTNQTSMYLCASRLTGEETQYFGPGTRLLVL.

The J gene is TRBJ2-3, the V gene TRBV6-5; 7 bases line up with TRBD2. The length of the CDR3 is 15 residues. From germline, CDR1 is MNHEY and CDR2 SVGAGI. The junction had 11 bases not matched to a gene; V was cut back by 5 bases and J by 6 bases. This chain's CDR3 is CASSNTWTSTDTQYF. The CDR3 DNA follows: TGTGCCAGCAGTAACACCTGGACTAGTACCGATACGCAGTATTTT.

The DNA of the CDR3 is TGTGCCAGCAGTCTCATAGCGGGAGATTACGAGTTCTTC. Amino acids: CASSLIAGDYEFF. The chain carries TRBV2 and TRBJ2-1; 9 bases fit TRBD2. Germline values: CDR1 SNHLY, CDR2 FYNNEI. V was clipped by 5 bases and J by 14 bases; unmatched bases: 10. The CDR3 contains 13 residues.

J is TRBJ2-7 and V is TRBV5-1, with 7 bases fitting TRBD2. Trimming at V came to 4 bases and at J to 3 bases, leaving 13 bases not matched to a gene. CDR3 length: 16 amino acids. Germline CDR1 and CDR2: SGHRS and YFSETQ. This CDR3 is CASSEARSGVDYEQYF. For the CDR3, the DNA is TGCGCCAGCAGCGAGGCGAGGAGCGGGGTGGACTACGAGCAGTACTTC.

This chain links TRBV2 with TRBJ2-3, with TRBD1 as a possible D gene (5 bases). Germline CDR1 and CDR2: SNHLY and FYNNEI. This CDR3 contains 12 residues. V dropped 8 bases and J dropped 3 bases, with 9 bases sitting between them. The CDR3 DNA reads TGTGCCAGCCATCCAGGGACAGATACGCAGTATTTT. Protein sequence: CASHPGTDTQYF.

This clone showed up just once. This chain joins TRBV6-2 or TRBV6-3 and TRBJ2-1, with 13 bases fitting TRBD2. Unmatched junction bases numbered 12, after V lost 2 bases and J lost 5 bases. Per the germline V gene, CDR1 is MNHEY and CDR2 is SVGEGT. The CDR3 runs 19 residues. The CDR3 region is CASSYLGTSGNRIHNEQFF. As DNA, the CDR3 is TGTGCCAGCAGTTACCTAGGGACTAGCGGGAACAGGATACACAATGAGCAGTTCTTC.

This rearrangement joins TRBV7-2 to TRBJ1-3; D unresolved. This CDR3 is 15 amino acids long. V was shortened by 5 bases and J by 4 bases, with 15 bases between the two germline ends. Germline CDR1 SGHTA, CDR2 FQGNSA. The CDR3 protein is CASSQLRIQGNTIYF. CDR3 sequence (DNA): TGTGCCAGCAGCCAACTTAGAATACAGGGAAACACCATATATTTT.

V usage is TRBV27 and J usage is TRBJ1-2; D possibly corresponds to TRBD1 (5 bases). Germline CDR1 reads MNHEY; CDR2 reads SMNVEV (reference sequence). The CDR3 contains 14 residues. Trimming took 2 bases from V and 4 from J, leaving 11 bases between them. The CDR3 spells CASSLNRQTYGYTF. CDR3 coding DNA: TGTGCCAGCAGTTTAAACCGACAGACCTATGGCTACACCTTC.

The chain couples TRBV7-3 to TRBJ2-1; no clear D. CDR3 length: 16 amino acids. Per the germline V gene, CDR1 is SGHTA and CDR2 is FQGTGA. Trimming removed 5 bases from V and 0 bases from J, with 14 bases in between. The CDR3 region has the DNA TGTGCCAGCAGCGTAGAAACTACTTTCTCCTACAATGAGCAGTTCTTC. Amino acids: CASSVETTFSYNEQFF.

The chain combines TRBV27 with TRBJ2-3, with TRBD2 matching over 14 bases. The V segment lost 5 bases and the J segment 6 bases; nucleotides outside the gene matches: 7. Germline CDR1 is MNHEY and CDR2 is SMNVEV (reference sequence). The CDR3 runs 16 residues. This chain's CDR3 is CASSRGTSGRRDTQYF. The CDR3 DNA sequence: TGTGCCAGCAGTCGTGGGACTAGCGGGAGACGTGATACGCAGTATTTT.

The V and J genes are TRBV5-6 and TRBJ2-5, with 13 bases that match TRBD2. The CDR3 sequence is 16 residues long. V shed 5 bases and J 2 bases; nucleotides not matched to a gene: 6. Germline CDR1 is SGHDT and CDR2 is YYEEEE. The CDR3 here is CASSPVGLAGQETQYF. For the CDR3, the DNA is TGTGCCAGCAGTCCAGTGGGACTAGCGGGACAAGAGACCCAGTACTTC.

This clone was counted a single time. V usage is TRBV7-2 and J usage is TRBJ1-3; 12 bases fit TRBD1. The germline CDR1 and CDR2 sequences are SGHTA and FQGNSA. This CDR3 region has 18 residues. J was trimmed by 0 bases and V by 1 base; bases with no gene match: 4. CDR3 sequence: CASSLGGTGGASGNTIYF. The CDR3, as DNA: TGTGCCAGCAGCTTAGGGGGGACAGGGGGCGCCTCTGGAAACACCATATATTTT.

The V gene is TRBV25-1, the J gene TRBJ2-3; TRBD2 agrees at 9 bases. This CDR3 region has 15 residues. CDR1 is MGHDK, CDR2 SYGVNS, per germline. Trimming cost V 7 bases and J 2 bases; bases outside gene matches: 7. CDR3 bases: TGTGCCAGCACCAAAGGACTAGCGAACACAGATACGCAGTATTTT. It is translated as CASTKGLANTDTQYF.

The genes are TRBV19 and TRBJ2-3; perhaps TRBD1 as D (5 bases). The CDR3 consists of 13 residues. CDR1 and CDR2 from the germline V gene are LNHDA and SQIVND (reference sequence). V was trimmed by 5 bases and J by 2 bases, leaving 8 bases between them. DNA for the CDR3: TGTGCCAGTAGTCAGGGTCCCACAGATACGCAGTATTTT. Translation gives CASSQGPTDTQYF.

The J gene is TRBJ2-7, the V gene TRBV29-1; 9 bases are shared with TRBD1. CDR3 length: 13 amino acids. V was clipped by 5 bases and J by 3 bases; unmatched bases: 5. Germline-derived CDR1 and CDR2 are SQVTM and ANQGSEA. As DNA, the CDR3 is TGCAGCGTTTCAGGGACAGGGAACTACGAGCAGTACTTC. Translated: CSVSGTGNYEQYF.

The chain links TRBV6-2 or TRBV6-3 to TRBJ2-7, with no clear D. Germline CDR1 and CDR2: MNHEY and SVGEGT. Trimming pared 2 bases from V and 7 bases from J, leaving 6 bases between. This CDR3 spans 11 amino acids. Here the CDR3 reads CASSYPSEQYF. In DNA form, the CDR3 reads TGTGCCAGCAGTTACCCTTCTGAGCAGTACTTC.

This clone was counted between two and nine times. The rearrangement uses TRBV5-1 and TRBJ1-1; TRBD1 is a possible D gene (6 bases). CDR3 length equals 15 residues. Germline V gene lookup returns CDR1 SGHRS and CDR2 YFSETQ. The germline V and J ends were trimmed by 0 bases and 5 bases, with 14 bases remaining between them. DNA of the CDR3: TGCGCCAGCAGCTTGGAGCGGGGGGCGGGGACTGAAGCTTTCTTT. As protein: CASSLERGAGTEAFF.

V usage is TRBV7-9 and J usage is TRBJ2-5, with TRBD2 matching 14 bases. The CDR3 length is 16 residues. CDR1 is SEHNR, CDR2 FQNEAQ, per germline (reference sequence). The J segment lost 2 bases and the V segment lost 5 bases, leaving 4 bases of the junction unmatched. This CDR3 reads CASSPGLAGDQETQYF. The DNA for the CDR3 is TGTGCCAGCAGCCCGGGACTAGCGGGGGATCAAGAGACCCAGTACTTC. The whole variable domain, filled in from reference TRBV7-9 and TRBJ2-5, reads DTGVSQNPRHKITKRGQNVTFRCDPISEHNRLYWYRQTLGQGPEFLTYFQNEAQLEKSRLLSDRFSAERPKGSFSTLEIQRTEQGDSAMYLCASSPGLAGDQETQYFGPGTRLLVL.

The V call is TRBV7-8, the J call TRBJ1-2, with 10 bases fitting TRBD1. Germline CDR1 SGHVS, CDR2 FQNEAQ. This CDR3 region has 15 residues. After removal of 0 bases from V and 8 bases from J, the junction contained 6 bases not matched to a gene. CDR3 nucleotides: TGTGCCAGCAGCTTAGCTCAGACAGGGGGCCACGGCTACACCTTC. It specifies CASSLAQTGGHGYTF.

The gene calls are TRBV6-5 and TRBJ1-4, with D perhaps matching TRBD1 (6 bases). The CDR3 contains 14 residues. Germline assignment: CDR1 MNHEY and CDR2 SVGAGI. Trimming shortened V by 7 bases and J by 5 bases, and 14 bases separated the two germline ends. CDR3 coding DNA: TGTGCCAGCATCCCGGACAGCCTGAATGAAAAACTGTTTTTT. Translated, it gives CASIPDSLNEKLFF.

This clone occurred a few times. The chain couples TRBV9 to TRBJ2-1, with 9 bases lining up with TRBD1. The CDR3 spans 15 residues. V was pared by 3 bases and J by 15 bases, with 16 bases of the junction left unmatched. CDR1 is SGDLS and CDR2 is YYNGEE in the germline V gene. CDR3 bases: TGTGCCAGCAGCGCGGAAGGACAGGGGAACCCCGTTAGGTTCTTC. Translation gives CASSAEGQGNPVRFF.

J is TRBJ1-6 and V is TRBV5-1; TRBD1 agrees at 8 bases. After removal of 5 bases from V and 5 bases from J, the junction contained 12 bases not matched to a gene. The length of the CDR3 is 17 residues. Germline V gene data show CDR1 as SGHRS and CDR2 as YFSETQ. In DNA form, the CDR3 reads TGCGCCAGCAGACCGATTGACAGGGGCGCCGATAATTCACCCCTCCACTTT. Translating gives CASRPIDRGADNSPLHF.

The genes are TRBV3-1 (or the pseudogene TRBV3-2) and TRBJ2-2, with 12 bases fitting TRBD2. Germline V CDR1 and CDR2: LGHDT, YNNKEL (reference sequence). V lost 0 bases and J lost 5; bases outside the gene matches: 7. CDR3 length: 18 amino acids. CDR3 DNA: TGTGCCAGCAGCCAAGAAATGCTAGCGGGAGGGTTGACCGGGGAGCTGTTTTTT. This gives the protein CASSQEMLAGGLTGELFF.

The J gene is TRBJ1-1, the V gene TRBV2, with D unresolved. The V end lost 0 bases, the J end lost 5 bases, and 10 bases lay between the germline ends. CDR1 is SNHLY, CDR2 FYNNEI, per germline. This CDR3 region has 14 residues. CDR3 DNA sequence: TGTGCCAGCAGTGAAGCGGGCCGACGGACTGAAGCTTTCTTT. This gives the protein CASSEAGRRTEAFF.

This clone was detected only once. The V and J genes are TRBV4-3 and TRBJ2-3, with TRBD2 as a possible D gene (6 bases). Trimming shortened V by 0 bases and J by 3 bases, and 13 bases separated the two germline ends. The CDR3 extends over 16 amino acids. Germline V gives CDR1 LGHNA, CDR2 YSLEER. The CDR3 reads CASSQDGRGWTDTQYF. CDR3 nucleotides: TGCGCCAGCAGCCAAGATGGGCGGGGATGGACAGATACGCAGTATTTT.